One sample yielded the 5 T cell receptor beta chains listed below, sequenced in a study of regulatory T cells in long-lasting Graves disease. The time point here: newly diagnosed GD, antithyroid drugs for less than 3 months. RNA extracted from PBMCs served as the sequencing template. Construction of TCR beta libraries relied on iRepertoire HTBI primers and on Arm-PCR targeting CDR3 regions. A single record per CDR3 protein comes from TCRdb applying MiXCR to the multiplex PCR reads. The table includes hundreds of thousands of distinct CDR3 sequences, about 12% detected once. These sequences were also reported in another study, on T cells in Graves' hyperthyroidism and ophthalmopathy.

The sample in question was peripheral blood mononuclear cells (PBMCs), obtained at new diagnosis, from a patient treated with antithyroid drugs. The receptors were sampled from a woman in her thirties with Graves disease.

This clonotype was counted ten times or more. V and J are TRBV12-3 or TRBV12-4 and TRBJ2-7; 7 bases are a match to TRBD1. This CDR3 has 16 residues. Trimming removed 0 bases from V and 6 bases from J; junction bases left unmatched: 11. The chain's CDR3 is CASSLALGQFAFEQYF. For the CDR3, the DNA is TGTGCCAGCAGTTTAGCGTTGGGACAGTTTGCCTTCGAGCAGTACTTC.

This clonotype was seen repeatedly, ten times or more. The V call is TRBV3-1, the J call TRBJ2-7; 10 nucleotides agree with TRBD2. Germline CDR1 reads LGHDT; CDR2 reads YNNKEL (reference sequence). With 0 bases clipped from V and 0 bases from J, the junction kept 8 bases outside the gene matches. The CDR3 is made up of 18 amino acids. CDR3 in DNA: TGTGCCAGCAGCCAAGAGCGCCTAGCGGGAGCATTCTCCTACGAGCAGTACTTC. It specifies CASSQERLAGAFSYEQYF.

In its sample, this clonotype was seen many times. V and J are TRBV10-3 and TRBJ2-7; TRBD2 agrees at 9 bases. Trimming cost V 6 bases and J 2 bases; bases outside gene matches: 11. The CDR3 is 16 amino acids. The germline gives CDR1 ENHRY, CDR2 SYGVKD. The CDR3 DNA reads TGTGCCATCAGGGGCCGCGGTGGCGGGAGGGCCTACGAGCAGTACTTC. It specifies CAIRGRGGGRAYEQYF.

The table lists this clonotype with a few counts. The rearrangement links TRBV6-1 to TRBJ2-7, with a possible D match to TRBD1 (6 bases). Trimming took off 5 bases at V and 11 bases at J, with 16 bases between the two ends. The germline V gene has CDR1 MNHNS and CDR2 SASEGT. This CDR3 region has 12 residues. The CDR3: CASSSNQGSEYF. The CDR3 region has the DNA TGTGCCAGCAGTTCTAATCAGGGGAGTGAGTACTTC.

This clonotype was seen ten or more times. The V and J genes are TRBV10-2 and TRBJ2-1; 8 positions agree with TRBD2. V was clipped by 3 bases and J by 8 bases; unmatched bases: 3. Per germline, CDR1 WSHSY and CDR2 SAAADI. This CDR3 contains 13 residues. This CDR3 is CASSEGTRYEQFF. The CDR3 nucleotides are TGCGCCAGCAGTGAAGGGACTAGGTATGAGCAGTTCTTC.